These 14 T cell receptor beta chains share one sample of origin, sequenced in a study of a mutant IDH1 vaccine in newly diagnosed glioma. Some clones are missing from TCRdb's copy, which holds only in-frame ones; the method was immunoSEQ multiplex PCR. Found here are tens of thousands of clones, 75% to 85% of them singletons; the top ten hold about 5.7%. These receptors have no identified antigens. Time point defined: week 47, end of study. Vaccine doses each comprised 300 ug of mutant IDH1 20-mer peptide, with topical imiquimod. The sample was PBMCs, taken from a glioma patient whose treatment included an IDH1 peptide vaccine. These receptor sequences come from a man in his forties with glioma.

This rearrangement joins TRBV28 to TRBJ1-3; the match to TRBD1 covers 8 bases. The CDR3 contains 19 residues. CDR1 and CDR2 from the germline V gene are MDHEN and SYDVKM. With V trimmed by 7 bases and J by 0 bases, 17 bases remained unmatched. CDR3 DNA: TGTGCCAGCATCCCCATGGCGGGACAGGCAATCCTCTCTGGAAACACCATATATTTT. Translation: CASIPMAGQAILSGNTIYF. The full variable domain, its missing parts supplied by reference TRBV28 and TRBJ1-3, is DVKVTQSSRYLVKRTGEKVFLECVQDMDHENMFWYRQDPGLGLRLIYFSYDVKMKEKGDIPEGYSVSREKKERFSLILESASTNQTSMYLCASIPMAGQAILSGNTIYFGEGSWLTVV.

V usage is TRBV9 and J usage is TRBJ2-7, with D perhaps given as TRBD1 or TRBD2 (5 bases each). This CDR3 comprises 14 residues. From germline, CDR1 is SGDLS and CDR2 YYNGEE. Trimming took off 0 bases at V and 0 bases at J, with 7 bases between the two ends. Here the CDR3 DNA reads TGTGCCAGCAGCGTAGGGGACGCCTCCTACGAGCAGTACTTC. The encoded protein is CASSVGDASYEQYF.

The chain links TRBV6-5 to TRBJ2-2; TRBD2 is a possible D gene (6 bases). V was trimmed by 4 bases and J by 6 bases, leaving 12 bases between them. Germline V gene lookup returns CDR1 MNHEY and CDR2 SVGAGI. The CDR3 loop spans 14 amino acids. This CDR3 is CASSLAGRSGELFF. The CDR3 bases are TGTGCCAGCAGTTTGGCAGGGAGGTCCGGGGAGCTGTTTTTT.

This chain links TRBV5-1 with TRBJ2-2, with 14 bases identical to TRBD2. With 0 bases clipped from V and 1 base from J, the junction kept 8 bases outside the gene matches. Looked up from germline, CDR1 is SGHRS and CDR2 is YFSETQ. The CDR3 is 20 residues long. CDR3 protein: CASSLALGLAGGQNTGELFF. Here the CDR3 DNA reads TGCGCCAGCAGCTTGGCCCTTGGACTAGCGGGGGGCCAGAACACCGGGGAGCTGTTTTTT.

The genes are TRBV9 and TRBJ1-2, with 9 bases lining up with TRBD1. J gave up 2 bases and V 3 bases, and 2 bases lay outside the gene matches. Germline V gene lookup returns CDR1 SGDLS and CDR2 YYNGEE. The CDR3 has 14 residues. This CDR3 reads CASSAGTGNYGYTF. The CDR3 DNA reads TGTGCCAGCAGCGCCGGGACAGGGAACTATGGCTACACCTTC.

This clone came up once. The chain combines TRBV5-1 with TRBJ2-7, with 8 bases fitting TRBD1. With V trimmed by 0 bases and J by 5 bases, 4 bases remained unmatched. CDR1 and CDR2 from the germline V gene are SGHRS and YFSETQ. The CDR3 spans 14 residues. CDR3 DNA sequence: TGCGCCAGCAGCTTGGCAGGGGGCAATAACGAGCAGTACTTC. It specifies CASSLAGGNNEQYF.

The rearrangement uses TRBV28 and TRBJ1-5; a weak D match, TRBD1 (6 bases). The V gene's germline CDR1 is MDHEN and CDR2 SYDVKM. The CDR3 contains 13 residues. Between the trimmed V and J ends, which lost 8 bases and 4 bases, there was a span of 12 bases. The CDR3 region has the DNA TGTGCCAGCGCGACAGGATTGAATCAGCCCCAGCATTTT. This codes for CASATGLNQPQHF.

V gene TRBV7-6 combines with J gene TRBJ2-3; D might be TRBD1 or TRBD2, each matching 5 bases. CDR3 length equals 15 residues. Trimming shortened V by 0 bases and J by 6 bases, and 13 bases separated the two germline ends. Germline V gene lookup returns CDR1 SGHVS and CDR2 FNYEAQ. The CDR3 loop is CASSLAGFGADTQYF. The CDR3 DNA reads as TGTGCCAGCAGCTTAGCTGGGTTCGGGGCGGATACGCAGTATTTT.

This clone occurred once. V usage is TRBV7-9 and J usage is TRBJ2-2, with D perhaps matching TRBD2 (5 bases). Germline CDR1 and CDR2: SEHNR and FQNEAQ (reference sequence). V gave up 1 base and J gave up 7 bases, with 13 bases separating them. The CDR3 is 15 amino acids. The CDR3 region is CASSLDGGYGGELFF. The CDR3 DNA sequence: TGTGCCAGCAGCTTAGATGGCGGGTACGGCGGGGAGCTGTTTTTT.

V gene TRBV6-5 combines with J gene TRBJ2-5; D may match TRBD1 or TRBD2 (5 bases each). This CDR3 has 14 amino acids. The V gene's germline CDR1 is MNHEY and CDR2 SVGAGI. Trimming pared 0 bases from V and 7 bases from J, leaving 12 bases between. CDR3 protein: CASSYSGTVGTQYF. The CDR3 DNA reads TGTGCCAGCAGTTACTCCGGGACGGTGGGGACCCAGTACTTC.

The gene calls are TRBV14 and TRBJ1-2, with TRBD1 matching 10 bases. Germline-derived CDR1 and CDR2 are SGHDN and FVKESK. The ends lost 4 bases at V and 6 bases at J; junction bases unmatched: 5. This CDR3 comprises 14 residues. CDR3 nucleotides: TGTGCCAGCAGCCTCTTGGACAGGGGGAATGGCTACACCTTC. This translates into CASSLLDRGNGYTF.

This sequence joins TRBV18 and TRBJ1-3; D is unclear. The CDR3 runs 16 residues. V lost 2 bases and J lost 7, with 18 bases in between. The germline V gene encodes CDR1 KGHSH and CDR2 LQKENI. Written as DNA, the CDR3 is TGTGCCAGCTCACCATCGTCCGGAGGCGGCAGGAACACCATATATTTT. Its translation: CASSPSSGGGRNTIYF.

This chain links TRBV5-1 with TRBJ1-2, with 7 nucleotides matching TRBD1. The V segment lost 4 bases and the J segment 5 bases; nucleotides outside the gene matches: 11. CDR1 is SGHRS and CDR2 is YFSETQ in the germline V gene. The CDR3 is 15 residues long. The DNA for the CDR3 is TGCGCCAGCAGCCCCGCGACAGGGAAAGGGTATGGCTACACCTTC. It encodes CASSPATGKGYGYTF.

The chain recombines TRBV27 with TRBJ1-5; D may be TRBD1 (5 bases). Trimming left V 6 bases short and J 3 bases short, with 12 bases between. Germline V CDR1 and CDR2: MNHEY, SMNVEV (reference sequence). This CDR3 comprises 14 residues. The CDR3 spells CASSSGRNNQPQHF. The CDR3 DNA reads TGTGCCAGCAGCTCGGGACGGAACAATCAGCCCCAGCATTTT.